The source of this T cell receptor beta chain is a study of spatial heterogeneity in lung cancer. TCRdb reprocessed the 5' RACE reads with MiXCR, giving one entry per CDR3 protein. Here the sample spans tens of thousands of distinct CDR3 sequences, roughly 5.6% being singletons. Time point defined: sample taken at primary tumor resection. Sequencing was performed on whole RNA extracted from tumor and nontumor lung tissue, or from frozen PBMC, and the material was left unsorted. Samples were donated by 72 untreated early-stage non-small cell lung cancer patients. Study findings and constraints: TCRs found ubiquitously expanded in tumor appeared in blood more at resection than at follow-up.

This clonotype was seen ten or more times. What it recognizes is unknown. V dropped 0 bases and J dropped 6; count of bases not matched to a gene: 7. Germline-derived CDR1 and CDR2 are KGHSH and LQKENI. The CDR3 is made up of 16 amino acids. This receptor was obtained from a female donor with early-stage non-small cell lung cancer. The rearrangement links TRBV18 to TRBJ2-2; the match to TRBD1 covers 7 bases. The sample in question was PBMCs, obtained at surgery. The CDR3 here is CASSPPARQGAGELFF. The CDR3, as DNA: TGTGCCAGCTCACCACCAGCCAGACAGGGAGCCGGGGAGCTGTTTTTT.